This is a list of T cell receptor beta chains from one sample in a study of blood T cell repertoires in COVID-19. This table comes from immunoSEQ multiplex PCR, and its TCRdb copy is limited to in-frame clones, with some not included. The sample yields about 130,000 clones, 84% seen once. The sample was peripheral blood. The receptor source for this set is a human donor in a cohort sampled during active COVID-19. CDR3s include the opening cysteine and the closing phenylalanine or tryptophan. D genes are given only for firm matches. Clone size appears in some rows only: once, few, many, or a class for an expanded clone.

clone size	J gene	V gene	D gene	CDR3 DNA	CDR3 protein
NA	TRBJ1-2	TRBV15	NA	TGTGCCACCAGCAGAGATCTCGGGGTAATTAACTATGGCTACACCTTC	CATSRDLGVINYGYTF
NA	TRBJ2-5	TRBV4-2	TRBD2	TGTGCCAGCAGCCAAGGACTAGCGGGGAAGCAAGAGACCCAGTACTTC	CASSQGLAGKQETQYF
NA	TRBJ2-1	TRBV4-1	NA	TGCGCCAGCAGCCGACATTACAATGAGCAGTTCTTC	CASSRHYNEQFF
few	TRBJ2-5	TRBV10-3	NA	TGTGCCATCAGTGAGCCGAGCGGAGGGACCCAGTACTTC	CAISEPSGGTQYF
NA	TRBJ2-5	TRBV29-1	TRBD2	TGCAGCGCCGGACTAGCGGGAGCGGGTGAGACCCAGTACTTC	CSAGLAGAGETQYF
NA	TRBJ1-2	TRBV3-1/TRBV3-2	TRBD1	TGTGCCAGCAGCCAAGGCCTCACAGGGGATTTATATGGCTACACCTTC	CASSQGLTGDLYGYTF
NA	TRBJ1-5	TRBV19	NA	TGTGCCAGTAGTCCCAGGCCTTTGGGTCAGCCCCAGCATTTT	CASSPRPLGQPQHF
few	TRBJ1-2	TRBV5-8	NA	TGTGCCAGCAGCGGGGCTAGGGCCGTCGTGGGCTACACCTTC	CASSGARAVVGYTF
NA	TRBJ1-6	TRBV5-5	TRBD1	TGTGCCAGCACCGTGACAGGGGCCCTCTATAATTCACCCCTCCACTTT	CASTVTGALYNSPLHF
NA	TRBJ2-1	TRBV3-1/TRBV3-2	NA	TGTGCCAGCAGCCAAGATCGACCTAGCGCAATCTACAATGAGCAGTTCTTC	CASSQDRPSAIYNEQFF
NA	TRBJ2-7	TRBV6-5	TRBD2	TGTGCCAGCAGGAGGACTAGCGGTACCTACGAGCAGTACTTC	CASRRTSGTYEQYF
NA	TRBJ2-6	TRBV11-3	TRBD2	TGTGCCAGCAGCCCGGGAGGGGGGGCCAACGTCCTGACTTTC	CASSPGGGANVLTF